The clone carrying this T cell receptor (beta chain) counts as medium-sized. Antigen unknown. The data stem from a study of T cell repertoires in aging, cancer and after chemotherapy. Amplification of TCR beta used genomic DNA extracted from peripheral blood. TRB rearrangements spanning V, D and J were amplified using mixed TRB-A/B primers. MiXCR was run by TCRdb on the multiplex PCR reads, yielding one entry per CDR3 protein. The sample has 10,000 to 13,000 distinct CDR3 sequences; about 24% are singletons. Study outcomes and limitations: Median generation probability rose over the chemotherapy interval in each cancer cohort, suggesting rebound thymic output. In cancer patients, declining TCR diversity with age involved lost richness and lost evenness. No conclusions about immunological memory after chemotherapy can be drawn from the repertoire data.

Germline CDR1 SGHTA, CDR2 FQGNSA. This CDR3 is built from 12 residues. V lost 3 bases, J lost 8 bases, and 10 bases lay in between. Sequences were obtained from blood. This sequence was found in a human donor in good health. V gene TRBV7-2 combines with J gene TRBJ1-2, with a weak D call TRBD1 (5 bases). The CDR3 here is CASSLDIAGYTF. In DNA, the CDR3 is TGTGCCAGCAGCTTGGACATAGCGGGCTACACCTTC.